The clone carrying this TCR beta chain was recorded once. The data were taken from a study of shared clonotypes between healthy human individuals. TCRdb's copy holds only in-frame clones and misses some; the assay was immunoSEQ multiplex PCR. This table has hundreds of thousands of clones, just over 90% appearing once. Terminally differentiated effector memory CD45RA+ cells were excluded from the naive CD8 cells, which were CD45RO-negative and positively selected for CCR7. Participating donors were healthy, HIV-negative adults free of recent acute infections or vaccinations. Every donor, a Caucasian adult, lived in Nashville, Tennessee. Germline CDR1 and CDR2: SNHLY and FYNNEI. The CDR3 is made up of 12 amino acids. Between the trimmed V and J ends, which lost 7 bases and 7 bases, there was a span of 13 bases.

This clonotype was sampled from a man aged 30 to 39 in good health. The V gene is TRBV2, the J gene TRBJ2-5; no clear D gene. The sequencing sample was made of naive CD8+ T cells sorted from blood. DNA of the CDR3: TGTGCCAGCATCGCTAGTCATCGGACCCAGTACTTC. It specifies CASIASHRTQYF. Using reference TRBV2 and TRBJ2-5 for the parts outside the CDR3, the full variable domain is EPEVTQTPSHQVTQMGQEVILRCVPISNHLYFYWYRQILGQKVEFLVSFYNNEISEKSEIFDDQFSVERPDGSNFTLKIRSTKLEDSAMYFCASIASHRTQYFGPGTRLLVL.